This T cell receptor beta chain was sequenced in a study of Ad26.COV2.S vaccination and SARS-CoV-2 variants (dated by TCRdb to the early 2020s). In terms of the full investigation: Donors in the vaccine arm were drawn from COV1001, a multicentre, randomized, double-blind, placebo-controlled phase I-IIa trial testing Ad26.COV2.S in healthy adults. Ad26.COV2.S was administered intramuscularly at a dose of 5x10^10 or 1x10^11 viral particles, either as one shot or as two shots given 56 days apart. The specificity and breadth of SARS-CoV-2-reactive T cell receptors after Ad26.COV2.S vaccination were assessed by TCRbeta repertoire sequencing. The TCR-sequenced set comprised approximately 32 samples: some 19 Ad26.COV2.S vaccine recipients, 5 placebo recipients and 8 SARS-CoV-2 convalescent individuals. Trial participants were randomized into five groups of five, in which low-dose or high-dose Ad26.COV2.S was given once or twice, or placebo was given on both occasions. Throughout the experiments and outcome assessment, investigators stayed blinded to trial group allocation. Overall study results and their limits: After vaccination, substantial breadth of spike-specific CD8+ and CD4+ T cell responses was reported. Vaccine and placebo recipients had comparable non-spike TCR breadth, which fits with the vaccine containing only spike. Higher spike-specific TCR breadth was observed in Ad26.COV2.S recipients than in placebo recipients (P = 0.0014). The study was not powered to compare responses between vaccine doses or regimens. The authors noted that the TCR breadth and depth analyses may have underestimated total T cell responses.

The immunoSEQ Assay was the method used to sequence TCRbeta CDR3 regions. After extraction, genomic DNA underwent amplification by bias-controlled multiplex PCR, followed by high-throughput sequencing. In the authors' own workflow: Collapsing and filtering of sequences were performed to quantify the absolute abundance of each unique TCRbeta CDR3 region. T cell fraction was estimated by normalizing TCRbeta template counts to usable DNA, with usable DNA measured through amplification of reference genes found in all nucleated cells. Repertoire TCRs were annotated as SARS-CoV-2-specific by exact matching of V gene, CDR3 amino acid sequence and J gene to a known reactive TCR set. MIRA supplied the reference SARS-CoV-2 TCR set, which was filtered for enrichment in COVID-19-positive ImmuneCODE repertoires so that public or cross-reactive TCRs were removed. Using the MIRA antigens, annotated TCRs were further analysed by specific ORF or by position within an ORF. Breadth was defined as the number of annotated unique rearrangements divided by the total number of unique productive rearrangements, and depth was defined as the summed frequency of the annotated unique rearrangements. Two-sided Wilcoxon rank-sum tests were used to compare TCR breadth between groups. TCRdb provides this immuneACCESS table in a form limited to in-frame rearrangements. Some clones are lacking; in checked studies, under half of them reflect an unresolved V gene, and why the rest are absent is not known. V, J and clone size derive from that table, while D and trimming were established from the DNA sequence. The sample contains about 370,000 clones, 89% of them found a single time. The ten largest clones add up to over 1.5% of the sample.

With respect to this clone: The antigen this receptor binds is unknown. Qualities for individual bases were not recorded, and no much larger clone is one base off.

Via the germline V gene, CDR1 is SGHRS and CDR2 YFSETQ. Cut back by 5 bases and 1 base, the V and J ends lie 7 bases apart. The CDR3 numbers 12 residues from cysteine through phenylalanine. The only DNA kept is the CDR3, 36 bases in frame from the first base. According to the study, the label for this sample's treatment or condition signals: roughly 20 received Ad26.COV2.S at low or high dose, single or two shots; 5 received placebo; per-sample allocation not given. For vaccine and placebo recipients, the sequenced repertoires came from samples collected on day 63 after the first injection. In Cohort 1b, 25 adults aged 18-55 years were enrolled at a single site in Boston, USA, between 29 July and 7 August 2020. Ad26.COV2.S was a replication-incompetent adenovirus type 26 vector expressing a prefusion-stabilized SARS-CoV-2 spike protein from the original Wuhan strain.

Recombination connected TRBV5-1 to TRBJ2-7; TRBD2 is a weak D gene call, 5 bases matching. Source: peripheral blood, taken in a trial of Ad26.COV2.S vaccine versus placebo. The sequence was obtained from a person aged 18-60 years who received the Ad26.COV2.S COVID-19 vaccine or a placebo. Here the CDR3 is given as CASRRTSYEQYF. The bases are TGCGCCAGCAGAAGGACTTCCTACGAGCAGTACTTC.